This is a list of T cell receptor beta chains from one sample in a study of CD8 T cells in Susac syndrome. One entry per CDR3 protein, called by TCRdb with MiXCR from the immunoSEQ multiplex PCR reads. This table holds under 200,000 distinct CDR3 sequences, roughly nine tenths found once. Sequenced: CD4+ T cells from PBMCs. These receptors came from a human donor with Susac syndrome. Each CDR3 is given with its conserved first and last residue. The D gene is left open where the match is weak. A clone size is listed for some rows: how often the clone was seen (once, few, many), or a class if it is expanded.

D	length	J	V	size	CDR3	DNA
-	13	TRBJ2-3	TRBV6-1	few	CASSREYTDTQYF	TGTGCCAGCAGTCGCGAATACACAGATACGCAGTATTTT
-	13	TRBJ2-1	TRBV20-1	few	CSVLGVGDNEQFF	TGCAGTGTCTTGGGAGTCGGGGACAATGAGCAGTTCTTC
-	13	TRBJ1-2	TRBV6-5	once	CASSPDRYYGYTF	TGTGCCAGCAGCCCGGACAGATACTATGGCTACACCTTC
TRBD1	15	TRBJ2-7	TRBV3-1	-	CASSPFGTGFSEQYF	TGTGCCAGCAGCCCTTTTGGGACAGGGTTCAGCGAGCAGTACTTC
-	14	TRBJ2-7	TRBV6-1	-	CASPSGADLRDQYF	TGTGCCAGCCCCTCTGGGGCAGATCTACGAGATCAGTACTTC
-	16	TRBJ1-4	TRBV20-1	-	CSANQPPQGRDEKLFF	TGCAGTGCAAACCAACCACCCCAGGGGCGAGATGAAAAACTGTTTTTT
TRBD2	17	TRBJ2-7	TRBV15	-	CATSRRGAAGAGGEQYF	TGTGCCACCAGCAGAAGGGGGGCAGCGGGAGCGGGAGGCGAGCAGTACTTC
TRBD2	15	TRBJ2-1	TRBV5-1	few	CASSLIREGYNEQFF	TGCGCCAGCAGCTTGATCCGGGAGGGGTACAATGAGCAGTTTTTC
TRBD1	14	TRBJ1-4	TRBV28	-	CASGRQGFYEKLFF	TGTGCCAGCGGGAGACAGGGCTTTTACGAAAAACTGTTTTTT
-	11	TRBJ1-2	TRBV12-3/TRBV12-4	-	CASEQGLGYTF	TGTGCCAGCGAACAGGGTCTTGGCTACACCTTC